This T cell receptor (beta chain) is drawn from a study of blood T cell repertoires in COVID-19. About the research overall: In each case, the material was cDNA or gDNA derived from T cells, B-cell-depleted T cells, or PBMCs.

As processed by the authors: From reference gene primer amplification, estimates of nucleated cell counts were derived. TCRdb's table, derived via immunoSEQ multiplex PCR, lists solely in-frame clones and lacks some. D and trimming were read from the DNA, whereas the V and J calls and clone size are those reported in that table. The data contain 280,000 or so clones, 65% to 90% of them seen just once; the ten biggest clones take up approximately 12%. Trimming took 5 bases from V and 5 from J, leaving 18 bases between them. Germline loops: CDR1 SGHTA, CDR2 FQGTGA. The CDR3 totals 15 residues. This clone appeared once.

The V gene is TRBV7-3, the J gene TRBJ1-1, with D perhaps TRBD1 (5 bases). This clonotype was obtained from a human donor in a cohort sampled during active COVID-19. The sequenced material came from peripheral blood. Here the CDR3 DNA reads TGTGCCAGCAGCCCCTCGGGGAGGGGTTTGACTGAAGCTTTCTTT. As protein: CASSPSGRGLTEAFF.